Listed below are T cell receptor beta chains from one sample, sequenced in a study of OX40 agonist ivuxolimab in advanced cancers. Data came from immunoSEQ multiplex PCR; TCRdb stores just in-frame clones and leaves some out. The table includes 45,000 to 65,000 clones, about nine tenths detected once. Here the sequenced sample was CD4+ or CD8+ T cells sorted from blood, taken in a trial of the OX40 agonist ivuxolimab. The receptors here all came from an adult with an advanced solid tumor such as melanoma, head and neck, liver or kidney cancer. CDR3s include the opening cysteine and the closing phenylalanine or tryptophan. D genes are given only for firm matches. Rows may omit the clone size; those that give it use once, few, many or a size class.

DNA: TGTGCCAGTACGCTAGCGGGGTTCATGAATACGCAGTATTTT; CDR3: CASTLAGFMNTQYF; D: TRBD2; J: TRBJ2-3; size: once; V: TRBV19
DNA: TGTGCCAGCAGCTTGACTACCTGGGAGACTGAAGCTTTCTTT; CDR3: CASSLTTWETEAFF; D: .; J: TRBJ1-1; size: .; V: TRBV11-2
DNA: TGTGCCAGCTCACCGGGGAGACAGATGAACACTGAAGCTTTCTTT; CDR3: CASSPGRQMNTEAFF; D: .; J: TRBJ1-1; size: .; V: TRBV18
DNA: TGTGCCAGCAGCCAACTAGCAACTTCTCAAGAGACCCAGTACTTC; CDR3: CASSQLATSQETQYF; D: .; J: TRBJ2-5; size: few; V: TRBV2
DNA: TGTGCCAGCAGCTCTCCGGGGGGGTCAAATGAGCAGTTCTTC; CDR3: CASSSPGGSNEQFF; D: TRBD2; J: TRBJ2-1; size: .; V: TRBV11-1
DNA: TGTGCCAGCAGCTTGGGACAGGGGCCCTACGAGCAGTACTTC; CDR3: CASSLGQGPYEQYF; D: TRBD1; J: TRBJ2-7; size: .; V: TRBV5-4
DNA: TGTGCCAGCAGCTTCCCGGGACAGGGTATTGAGCCCCAGCATTTT; CDR3: CASSFPGQGIEPQHF; D: TRBD1; J: TRBJ1-5; size: .; V: TRBV7-2
DNA: TGTGCCAGCAGCCCTCCGGGCTCGTGGCCCCTCCACTTT; CDR3: CASSPPGSWPLHF; D: .; J: TRBJ1-6; size: .; V: TRBV7-9
DNA: TGCGCCAGCAGCCCCGGGAGCAGTAACACTGAAGCTTTCTTT; CDR3: CASSPGSSNTEAFF; D: .; J: TRBJ1-1; size: once; V: TRBV5-1
DNA: TGTGCCAGCAGCCTAGAAGTCGGTCGCAATCAGCCCCAGCATTTT; CDR3: CASSLEVGRNQPQHF; D: .; J: TRBJ1-5; size: .; V: TRBV16
DNA: TGTGCCAGCACCCAAGTAGGGACCGGGGGTGGGACCCAGTACTTC; CDR3: CASTQVGTGGGTQYF; D: .; J: TRBJ2-5; size: .; V: TRBV6-5
DNA: TGCGCCAGCAGCCAAGAGGGTCGGGACAATGAGCAGTTCTTC; CDR3: CASSQEGRDNEQFF; D: .; J: TRBJ2-1; size: .; V: TRBV4-1
DNA: TGTGCCAGCAGTTTGGGGCTGACTAGCGGGAGACAAGAGACCCAGTACTTC; CDR3: CASSLGLTSGRQETQYF; D: TRBD2; J: TRBJ2-5; size: .; V: TRBV27
DNA: TGTGCCAGCAGTTACGGGAGAAACACAGATACGCAGTATTTT; CDR3: CASSYGRNTDTQYF; D: .; J: TRBJ2-3; size: once; V: TRBV6-5
DNA: TGTGCCAGCAGCTTCAGGGGGTCCGGCACTGAAGCTTTCTTT; CDR3: CASSFRGSGTEAFF; D: TRBD1; J: TRBJ1-1; size: .; V: TRBV7-2
DNA: TGCGCCAGCAGTCAACCGGAGCTCCGGGGCTATGGCTACACCTTC; CDR3: CASSQPELRGYGYTF; D: .; J: TRBJ1-2; size: .; V: TRBV23-1
DNA: TGTGCCAGCAGACCCCGGGGTGGGGTAACTGAAGCTTTCTTT; CDR3: CASRPRGGVTEAFF; D: .; J: TRBJ1-1; size: .; V: TRBV27
DNA: TGCGCCAGCCGGGGGGTTGCGGGAGGGGCCTACAATGAGCAGTTCTTC; CDR3: CASRGVAGGAYNEQFF; D: TRBD2; J: TRBJ2-1; size: .; V: TRBV5-1
DNA: TGTGCCAGCAGTTACTCGCCGGCCTTGGATACTGAAGCTTTCTTT; CDR3: CASSYSPALDTEAFF; D: .; J: TRBJ1-1; size: .; V: TRBV6-6
DNA: TGTGCCAGCAGTTACTTGACAGGGGGCGTGGACGGGGAGCTGTTTTTT; CDR3: CASSYLTGGVDGELFF; D: TRBD1; J: TRBJ2-2; size: .; V: TRBV6-5